This TCR beta chain appears in the sequencing data of a study of memory CD4+ T cells and cytomegalovirus serostatus. The overall study: Donors were healthy Belgian adults, under ten CMV seropositive and under 30 seronegative.

Per germline, CDR1 MGHRA and CDR2 YSYEKL. This CDR3 has 17 residues. V lost 4 bases, J lost 4 bases, and 12 bases stayed unmatched. This clone was seen more than once but under ten times. Its matching antigen is unknown. The sort gate was single viable CD3+CD4+CD8-CD45RO+ cells for memory CD4+ T cells. Serostatus was set by detecting CMV pp150, pp28, p38, p52 IgG. Notes on the study in general: Of 150 to 200 reported CMV TCRbeta sequences, around 63 were found in memory CD4+ repertoires.

Sequencing was performed with immunoSEQ multiplex PCR; in TCRdb, only in-frame clones are kept and a portion is missing. The sample shows 75,000 to 90,000 clones, around 80% of them seen only once. Sequenced sample: memory CD4+ T cells from blood. The source is an adult in good health and CMV-seronegative. V gene TRBV4-1 combines with J gene TRBJ2-1, with TRBD2 identical over 8 bases. CDR3 loop: CASSRLSLRGAYNEQFF. In DNA, the CDR3 is TGCGCCAGCAGCCGACTGAGTCTGCGGGGGGCATACAATGAGCAGTTCTTC.